The entry below gives a single T cell receptor (beta chain) sequence along with its context. This sample stems from a study of blood T cell repertoires in COVID-19. Study-wide background: Acute-phase and convalescent COVID-19 samples originated in the United States, Italy and Spain. The analysed material was cDNA or gDNA that came from T cells, B-cell-depleted T cells, or PBMCs.

Germline V gene sequence: CDR1 LNHNV, CDR2 YYDKDF (reference sequence). The CDR3 covers 15 residues. After removal of 0 bases from V and 11 bases from J, the junction contained 6 bases not matched to a gene. Original data processing: The authors estimated nucleated cell counts from reference gene primer amplification. Sequencing was performed with immunoSEQ multiplex PCR; in TCRdb, only in-frame clones are kept and a portion is missing. V, J and clone size were drawn from that table, and D and trimming were deduced from the DNA. The table records about 140,000 clones, about 85% of them present only once.

This TCR was recovered from a human donor in a cohort sampled during active COVID-19. Sequenced sample: peripheral blood. V and J are TRBV15 and TRBJ2-1; 11 positions agree with TRBD2. Written as DNA, the CDR3 is TGTGCCACCAGCAGAGAAGGGACTAGCGGTCAGAAGCAGTTCTTC. Amino acid sequence: CATSREGTSGQKQFF.